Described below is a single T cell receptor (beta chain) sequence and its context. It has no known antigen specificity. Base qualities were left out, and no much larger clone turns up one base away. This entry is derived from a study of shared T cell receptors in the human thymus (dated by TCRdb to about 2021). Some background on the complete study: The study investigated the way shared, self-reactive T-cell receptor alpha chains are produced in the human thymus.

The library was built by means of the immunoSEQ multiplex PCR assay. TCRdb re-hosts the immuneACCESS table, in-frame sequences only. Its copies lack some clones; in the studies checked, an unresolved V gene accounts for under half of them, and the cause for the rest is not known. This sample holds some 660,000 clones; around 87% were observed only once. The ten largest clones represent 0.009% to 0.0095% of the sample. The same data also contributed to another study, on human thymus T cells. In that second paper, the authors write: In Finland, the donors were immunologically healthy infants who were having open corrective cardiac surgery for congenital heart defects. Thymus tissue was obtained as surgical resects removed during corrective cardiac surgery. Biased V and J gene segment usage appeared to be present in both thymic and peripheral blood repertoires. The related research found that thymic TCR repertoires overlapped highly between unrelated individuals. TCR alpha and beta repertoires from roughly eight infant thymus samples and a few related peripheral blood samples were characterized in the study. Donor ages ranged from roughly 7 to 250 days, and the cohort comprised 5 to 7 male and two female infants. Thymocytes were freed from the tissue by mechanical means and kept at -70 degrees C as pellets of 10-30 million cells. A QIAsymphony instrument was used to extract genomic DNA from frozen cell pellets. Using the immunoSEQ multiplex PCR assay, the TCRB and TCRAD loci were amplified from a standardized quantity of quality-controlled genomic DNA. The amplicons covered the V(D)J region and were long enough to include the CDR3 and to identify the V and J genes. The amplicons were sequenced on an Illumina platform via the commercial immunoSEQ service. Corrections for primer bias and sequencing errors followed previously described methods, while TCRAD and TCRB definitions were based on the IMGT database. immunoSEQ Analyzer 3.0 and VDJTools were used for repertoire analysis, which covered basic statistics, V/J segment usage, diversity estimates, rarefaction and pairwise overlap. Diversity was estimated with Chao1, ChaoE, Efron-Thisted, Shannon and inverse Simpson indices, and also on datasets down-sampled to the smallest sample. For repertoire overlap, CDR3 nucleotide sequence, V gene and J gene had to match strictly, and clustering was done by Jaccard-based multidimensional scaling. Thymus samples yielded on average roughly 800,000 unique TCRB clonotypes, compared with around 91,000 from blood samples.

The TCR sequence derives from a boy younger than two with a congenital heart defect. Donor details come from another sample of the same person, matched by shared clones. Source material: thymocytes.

CDR3 sequence: CASSTGDSPYEQYF. Here is the DNA: TGTGCCAGCAGCACAGGGGACAGTCCCTACGAGCAGTACTTC. The sequence joins TRBV7-2 to TRBJ2-7, with 7 bases in between that match TRBD1. The CDR3, from cysteine to phenylalanine, totals 14 residues. Solely the CDR3 DNA is kept, with 42 bases framed from the first base. As encoded in the germline V gene, CDR1 is SGHTA while CDR2 is FQGNSA. V is cut back by 5 bases and J by 2 bases, with 6 bases in the junction unmatched.